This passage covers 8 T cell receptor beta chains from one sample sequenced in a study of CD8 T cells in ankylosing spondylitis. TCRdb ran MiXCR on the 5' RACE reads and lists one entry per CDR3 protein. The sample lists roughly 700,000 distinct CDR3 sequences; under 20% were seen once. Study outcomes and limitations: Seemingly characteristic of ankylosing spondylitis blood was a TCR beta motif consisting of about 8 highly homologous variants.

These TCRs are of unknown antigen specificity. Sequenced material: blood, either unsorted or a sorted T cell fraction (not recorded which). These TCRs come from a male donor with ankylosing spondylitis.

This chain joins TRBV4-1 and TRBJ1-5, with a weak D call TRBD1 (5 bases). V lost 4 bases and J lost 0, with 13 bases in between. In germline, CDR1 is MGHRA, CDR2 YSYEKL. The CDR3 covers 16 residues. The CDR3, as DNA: TGCGCCAGCAGCCCGGGGGGGGTGAATAGCAATCAGCCCCAGCATTTT. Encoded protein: CASSPGGVNSNQPQHF.

For the CDR3, the DNA is TGCAGTGCCCCGTCGGGACTAGCGCGAAGTGAGCAGTTCTTC. Translation gives CSAPSGLARSEQFF. The rearrangement uses TRBV20-1 and TRBJ2-1, with 10 bases lining up with TRBD2. CDR3 length: 14 amino acids. Trimming removed 6 bases from V and 9 bases from J; junction bases left unmatched: 11. CDR1 DFQATT and CDR2 SNEGSKA come from the germline V gene (reference sequence).

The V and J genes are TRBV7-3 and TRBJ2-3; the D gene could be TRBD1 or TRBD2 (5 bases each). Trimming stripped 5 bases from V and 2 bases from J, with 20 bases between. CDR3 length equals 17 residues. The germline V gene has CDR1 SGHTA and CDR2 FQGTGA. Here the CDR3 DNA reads TGTGCCAGCAGCCCCATGGGGACCAGCAAGAACACAGATACGCAGTATTTT. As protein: CASSPMGTSKNTDTQYF.

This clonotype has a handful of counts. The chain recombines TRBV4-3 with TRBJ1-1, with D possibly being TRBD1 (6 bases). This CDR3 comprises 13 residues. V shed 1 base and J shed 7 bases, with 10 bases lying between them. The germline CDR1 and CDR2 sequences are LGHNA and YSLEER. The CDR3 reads CASSQGGGNEAFF. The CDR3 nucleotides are TGCGCCAGCAGCCAAGGGGGGGGCAATGAAGCTTTCTTT.

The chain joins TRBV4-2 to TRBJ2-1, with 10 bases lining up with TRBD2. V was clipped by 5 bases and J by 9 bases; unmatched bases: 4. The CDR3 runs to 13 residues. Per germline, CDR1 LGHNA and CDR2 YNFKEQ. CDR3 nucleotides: TGTGCCAGCAGCTCTAGACTAGCGGGTGAGCAGTTCTTC. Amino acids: CASSSRLAGEQFF.

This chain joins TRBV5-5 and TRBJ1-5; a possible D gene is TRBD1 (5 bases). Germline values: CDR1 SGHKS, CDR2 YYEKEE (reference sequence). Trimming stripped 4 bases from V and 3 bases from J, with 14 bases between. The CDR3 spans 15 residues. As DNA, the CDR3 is TGTGCCAGCAGCCGGGGGACCGCTCCCAATCAGCCCCAGCATTTT. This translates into CASSRGTAPNQPQHF.

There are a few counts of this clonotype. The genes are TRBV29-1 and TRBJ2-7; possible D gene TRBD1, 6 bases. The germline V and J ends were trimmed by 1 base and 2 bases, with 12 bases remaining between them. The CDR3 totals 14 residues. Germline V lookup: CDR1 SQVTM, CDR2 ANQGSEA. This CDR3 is CSVEASDRAYEQYF. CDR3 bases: TGCAGCGTTGAAGCTTCGGACAGAGCCTACGAGCAGTACTTC.

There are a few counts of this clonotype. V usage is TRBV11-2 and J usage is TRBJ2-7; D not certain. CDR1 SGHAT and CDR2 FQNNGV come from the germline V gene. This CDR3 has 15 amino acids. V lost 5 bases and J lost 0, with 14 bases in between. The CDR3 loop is CASSQTDIASYEQYF. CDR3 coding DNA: TGTGCCAGCAGCCAAACAGACATAGCCTCCTACGAGCAGTACTTC.